The 27 T cell receptor beta chains reported below all come from one sample, sequenced in a study of type 1 regulatory T cells. In TCRdb, the reads were re-called with MiXCR into one record per CDR3 protein. The sample has just under 65,000 distinct CDR3 sequences, approximately 50% seen once. For these TCRs, the target antigens are not known. The sequenced sample consisted of cultured non-Tr1 T cells, either the whole culture or a sorted T cell fraction (not recorded which). The receptors derive from a human donor in good health.

J is TRBJ2-3 and V is TRBV5-1; perhaps TRBD2 as D (6 bases). Trimming left V 3 bases short and J 4 bases short, with 12 bases between. The CDR3 is 14 residues long. Germline V gene sequence: CDR1 SGHRS, CDR2 YFSETQ. CDR3 DNA: TGCGCCAGCAGCTCAAGCGGGCCCGCAGATACGCAGTATTTT. Translated: CASSSSGPADTQYF.

The chain recombines TRBV2 with TRBJ1-1; tentatively, D is TRBD1 (6 bases). The V gene lost 6 bases and the J gene lost 7 bases, with 15 bases spanning the gap. Germline loops: CDR1 SNHLY, CDR2 FYNNEI. CDR3 length: 13 amino acids. CDR3 residues: CASRVNRVLEAFF. As DNA, the CDR3 is TGTGCCAGCAGGGTCAACAGGGTGCTTGAAGCTTTCTTT.

This clonotype was observed a few times. The chain couples TRBV5-1 to TRBJ2-2, with 8 bases aligning to TRBD2. Germline CDR1 reads SGHRS; CDR2 reads YFSETQ. The CDR3 has 14 residues. V lost 2 bases to trimming and J lost 4 bases; unmatched junction nucleotides: 1. CDR3 loop: CASSFSGTTGELFF. CDR3 in DNA: TGCGCCAGCAGCTTTAGCGGGACCACCGGGGAGCTGTTTTTT.

The V gene is TRBV12-3 or TRBV12-4, the J gene TRBJ1-1; a weak D match, TRBD1 (5 bases). The CDR3 is made up of 12 amino acids. V gave up 2 bases and J gave up 10 bases, with 11 bases separating them. In DNA, the CDR3 is TGTGCCAGCAGTTTACTTAGGGGCGCAGCTTTCTTT. It translates to CASSLLRGAAFF.

In nucleotides, the CDR3 is TGTGCCAGCAGCCATACACCCGGGGGAACTGAAGCTTTCTTT. Amino acid sequence: CASSHTPGGTEAFF. The chain employs TRBV11-2 and TRBJ1-1, with TRBD1 as a possible D gene (5 bases). The CDR3 extends over 14 amino acids. Germline CDR1 SGHAT, CDR2 FQNNGV. Between the trimmed V and J ends, which lost 5 bases and 5 bases, there was a span of 15 bases.

V gene TRBV5-1 combines with J gene TRBJ2-7, with a possible D match to TRBD1 (6 bases). Trimming left V 3 bases short and J 0 bases short, with 13 bases between. Germline values: CDR1 SGHRS, CDR2 YFSETQ. The CDR3 runs 15 residues. CDR3 protein: CASSSGQISSYEQYF. The CDR3 nucleotides are TGCGCCAGCAGCTCCGGACAGATTAGCTCCTACGAGCAGTACTTC.

V usage is TRBV11-3 and J usage is TRBJ2-3, with 7 bases matching TRBD1. CDR1 SGHNT and CDR2 YENEEA come from the germline V gene. The CDR3 spans 15 residues. Unmatched junction bases numbered 7, after V lost 5 bases and J lost 2 bases. CDR3 in amino acids: CASSKGTADTDTQYF. CDR3 sequence (DNA): TGTGCCAGCAGCAAGGGGACAGCCGACACAGATACGCAGTATTTT.

This clonotype appeared many times. The chain has TRBV10-2 and TRBJ2-1; 10 nucleotides agree with TRBD1. From germline, CDR1 is WSHSY and CDR2 SAAADI. The CDR3 runs to 16 residues. The V and J ends lost 4 bases and 6 bases, in that order; junction bases with no gene match: 9. In DNA, the CDR3 is TGCGCCAGCAGTGTGGAGGGGGGACAGGGGCTCAATGAGCAGTTCTTC. Protein sequence: CASSVEGGQGLNEQFF.

For this clonotype: One end of the junction fails to match germline, which may point to a read error. The V call is TRBV7-7, the J call TRBJ2-7; either TRBD1 or TRBD2 may fit D (5 bases each). The germline V gene has CDR1 SSHAT and CDR2 FNYEAQ (reference sequence). This CDR3 is 15 amino acids long. This CDR3 reads CASSLAMGDSYEQYF. In DNA, the CDR3 is TGTGCTAGCAGCTTAGCAATGGGGGACTCCTACGAGCAGTACTTC.

The chain recombines TRBV29-1 with TRBJ2-3; D uncertain. V was cut by 4 bases and J by 1 base, with 6 bases left in between. Germline CDR1 SQVTM, CDR2 ANQGSEA. This CDR3 contains 12 residues. This chain's CDR3 is CSVVVRTDTQYF. The CDR3 nucleotides are TGCAGCGTTGTAGTACGCACAGATACGCAGTATTTT.

The chain carries TRBV5-1 and TRBJ2-7, with 8 bases that match TRBD1. Germline assignment: CDR1 SGHRS and CDR2 YFSETQ. The CDR3 has 16 residues. The trim removed 8 bases at V and 4 bases at J, leaving 17 bases unmatched. CDR3 nucleotides: TGCGCCAGGAAACCCCAGGGCGGGACAGGACCTTACGAGCAGTACTTC. Protein product: CARKPQGGTGPYEQYF.

The chain uses TRBV2 and TRBJ2-7; 8 bases align to TRBD1. This CDR3 spans 14 amino acids. The germline gives CDR1 SNHLY, CDR2 FYNNEI. The trim removed 4 bases at V and 2 bases at J, leaving 4 bases unmatched. The CDR3 region is CASSAGTGTYEQYF. CDR3 bases: TGTGCCAGCAGTGCCGGGACAGGTACCTACGAGCAGTACTTC.

This clonotype appeared once. V is TRBV10-3 and J is TRBJ1-1; a possible D gene is TRBD1 (6 bases). Trimming took off 4 bases at V and 8 bases at J, with 14 bases between the two ends. Germline CDR1 is ENHRY and CDR2 is SYGVKD. The CDR3 extends over 13 amino acids. The CDR3 region has the DNA TGTGCCATCAGTGGCAGGGGAAATGGGGAAGCTTTCTTT. Translation: CAISGRGNGEAFF.

This clonotype was counted a few times. The chain combines TRBV12-3 or TRBV12-4 with TRBJ1-2, with D possibly TRBD1 on 6 matching bases. Trimming cost V 2 bases and J 5 bases, with 18 bases left between them. This CDR3 has 16 residues. CDR3 in amino acids: CASSLTGGQKEYGYTF. The CDR3 DNA reads TGTGCCAGCAGTTTAACCGGGGGGCAAAAGGAATATGGCTACACCTTC.

This clonotype was counted only a few times. The V gene is TRBV5-1, the J gene TRBJ1-3, with D uncertain. Trimming removed 3 bases from V and 7 bases from J, with 14 bases in between. CDR3 size: 14 residues. Germline V gives CDR1 SGHRS, CDR2 YFSETQ. The CDR3 here is CASSSSGTGNTIYF. In nucleotides, the CDR3 is TGCGCCAGCAGCTCTAGCGGTACGGGGAACACCATATATTTT.

The chain links TRBV5-1 to TRBJ2-2; 10 bases are a match to TRBD1. The junction had 13 bases not matched to a gene; V was cut back by 5 bases and J by 6 bases. This CDR3 has 17 residues. The V gene's germline CDR1 is SGHRS and CDR2 YFSETQ. The chain's CDR3 is CASRPPPKTGGAGELFF. The CDR3 bases are TGCGCCAGCAGGCCCCCCCCCAAGACAGGGGGCGCCGGGGAGCTGTTTTTT.

The chain carries TRBV9 and TRBJ1-5, with unresolved D. V lost 1 base to trimming and J lost 0 bases, with 11 bases between them. Germline CDR1 reads SGDLS; CDR2 reads YYNGEE. The CDR3 spans 16 residues. The CDR3 sequence: CASSVNQLYSNQPQHF. The CDR3 DNA is TGTGCCAGCAGCGTAAACCAGCTATATAGCAATCAGCCCCAGCATTTT.

The genes are TRBV20-1 and TRBJ1-2; TRBD1 might be the D (5 bases). Trimming cost V 6 bases and J 4 bases, with 12 bases left between them. Per the germline V gene, CDR1 is DFQATT and CDR2 is SNEGSKA (reference sequence). The CDR3 contains 12 residues. CDR3 DNA: TGCAGTGCCCCGGGACCTCTCTATGGCTACACCTTC. This codes for CSAPGPLYGYTF.

The V and J genes are TRBV5-4 and TRBJ2-2, with D maybe TRBD1 (7 bases). V was pared by 2 bases and J by 4 bases, with 9 bases between. Germline CDR1 is SGHNT and CDR2 is YYREEE (reference sequence). This CDR3 region has 14 residues. DNA of the CDR3: TGTGCCAGCAGCTTCCAGGGGGGCACCGGGGAGCTGTTTTTT. Translating it yields CASSFQGGTGELFF.

This chain's CDR3 is CATSGYATGELFF. The CDR3 nucleotides are TGTGCCACCTCAGGGTACGCCACCGGGGAGCTGTTTTTT. The chain combines TRBV12-3 or TRBV12-4 with TRBJ2-2, with D tentatively TRBD1 (5 bases). This CDR3 has 13 residues. V was clipped by 10 bases and J by 4 bases, with 13 bases between them.

The chain recombines TRBV12-3 or TRBV12-4 with TRBJ2-1; D remains unclear. The CDR3 extends over 12 amino acids. The ends were cut back, 0 bases at V and 8 bases at J, with 5 bases in the middle. CDR3 sequence: CASSLAMYEQFF. In DNA form, the CDR3 reads TGTGCCAGCAGTTTAGCGATGTATGAGCAGTTCTTC.

The J gene is TRBJ1-1, the V gene TRBV19, with D possibly being TRBD1 (6 bases). This CDR3 comprises 15 residues. V was clipped by 3 bases and J by 0 bases, with 11 bases between them. Germline loops: CDR1 LNHDA, CDR2 SQIVND (reference sequence). CDR3 in amino acids: CASSIRTDMNTEAFF. The CDR3 region has the DNA TGTGCCAGTAGTATCCGGACAGATATGAACACTGAAGCTTTCTTT.

The chain has TRBV4-1 and TRBJ2-5, with 7 bases that match TRBD2. Germline CDR1 and CDR2: MGHRA and YSYEKL. V lost 0 bases, J lost 4 bases, and 8 bases stayed unmatched. The CDR3 runs 16 residues. The CDR3: CASSQDKGREGETQYF. The CDR3 nucleotides are TGCGCCAGCAGCCAAGACAAGGGCAGGGAGGGAGAGACCCAGTACTTC.

The chain joins TRBV5-1 to TRBJ2-1, with D tentatively TRBD1 (6 bases). V was pared by 0 bases and J by 9 bases, with 13 bases between. The CDR3 covers 14 residues. Germline V gene data show CDR1 as SGHRS and CDR2 as YFSETQ. The CDR3 loop reads CASSLDEARGEQFF. The CDR3 nucleotides are TGCGCCAGCAGCTTGGACGAGGCCAGGGGTGAGCAGTTCTTC.

The V gene is TRBV12-3 or TRBV12-4, the J gene TRBJ2-1; tentative D call: TRBD1 (6 bases). V was clipped by 1 base and J by 8 bases, with 27 bases between them. The CDR3 consists of 19 residues. CDR3 in DNA: TGTGCCAGCAGTTTAGAAGGATATAGGGGGTCGAGGGCGATCCATGAGCAGTTCTTC. This sequence encodes CASSLEGYRGSRAIHEQFF.

The genes are TRBV5-4 and TRBJ1-2; a weak D match, TRBD1 (5 bases). Germline V gives CDR1 SGHNT, CDR2 YYREEE (reference sequence). Trimming cost V 6 bases and J 2 bases, with 17 bases left between them. This CDR3 is built from 15 residues. This CDR3 is CASTTRRQRNYGYTF. The DNA of the CDR3 is TGTGCCAGCACTACGCGGCGACAGAGGAACTATGGCTACACCTTC. Combining the CDR3 with reference TRBV5-4 and TRBJ1-2 gives the whole variable domain ETGVTQSPTHLIKTRGQQVTLRCSSQSGHNTVSWYQQALGQGPQFIFQYYREEENGRGNFPPRFSGLQFPNYSSELNVNALELDDSALYLCASTTRRQRNYGYTFGSGTRLTVV.

This clonotype was counted a single time. The V gene is TRBV30, the J gene TRBJ1-3, with TRBD1 matching over 9 bases. CDR1 is GTSNPN, CDR2 SVGIG, per germline (reference sequence). The CDR3 length is 15 residues. The V gene end was trimmed by 4 bases and the J gene end by 1 base; junction bases not matched to a gene: 5. The CDR3 protein is CAWNNRGLSGNTIYF. The CDR3 DNA reads as TGTGCCTGGAATAACAGGGGGCTATCTGGAAACACCATATATTTT.